Presented here are 24 T cell receptor beta chains from one specimen sequenced in a study of blood T cell repertoires in COVID-19. Clones were sequenced by immunoSEQ multiplex PCR, and TCRdb holds only the in-frame ones, with some missing. The data show 71,000 or so clones, with around 79% seen just once and around 10% held by the top ten. The sequenced material came from peripheral blood. All receptors derive from a man in his fifties with acute or convalescent COVID-19.

The V call is TRBV30, the J call TRBJ1-3; 8 positions match TRBD1. Trimming removed 4 bases from V and 2 bases from J; junction bases left unmatched: 4. The CDR3 has 14 amino acids. The V gene's germline CDR1 is GTSNPN and CDR2 SVGIG (reference sequence). CDR3 nucleotides: TGTGCCTGGAATGACAGGGGTACTGGAAACACCATATATTTT. This translates into CAWNDRGTGNTIYF.

This sequence joins TRBV27 and TRBJ1-2, with TRBD1 matching over 7 bases. From germline, CDR1 is MNHEY and CDR2 SMNVEV (reference sequence). The CDR3 has 15 amino acids. Losses at the gene ends were 0 bases for V and 2 bases for J; bases not matched to a gene: 3. The CDR3 bases are TGTGCCAGCAGTTTATCCGCAGGGGGGAACTATGGCTACACCTTC. The encoded protein is CASSLSAGGNYGYTF.

The chain has TRBV2 and TRBJ1-6; 8 nucleotides align to TRBD1. The V and J ends lost 6 bases and 7 bases, in that order; junction bases with no gene match: 11. Germline-derived CDR1 and CDR2 are SNHLY and FYNNEI. The CDR3 consists of 16 residues. This CDR3 reads CASRGETGVGNSPLHF. The CDR3 DNA sequence: TGTGCCAGCAGGGGAGAGACAGGGGTTGGCAATTCACCCCTCCACTTT.

This clone has a handful of counts. The chain's CDR3 is CASSFSAGLKGADTQYF. The CDR3 DNA is TGTGCCAGCAGCTTTTCAGCGGGACTCAAAGGTGCAGATACGCAGTATTTT. The chain is built from TRBV7-2 and TRBJ2-3; 7 positions match TRBD2. The CDR3 length is 17 residues. The V and J ends lost 3 bases and 4 bases, in that order; junction bases with no gene match: 13. Per the germline V gene, CDR1 is SGHTA and CDR2 is FQGNSA. Full variable domain (outside the CDR3, taken from reference TRBV7-2 and TRBJ2-3): GAGVSQSPSNKVTEKGKDVELRCDPISGHTALYWYRQSLGQGLEFLIYFQGNSAPDKSGLPSDRFSAERTGGSVSTLTIQRTQQEDSAVYLCASSFSAGLKGADTQYFGPGTRLTVL.

The V gene is TRBV7-2, the J gene TRBJ1-5; 8 positions agree with TRBD1. Germline-derived CDR1 and CDR2 are SGHTA and FQGNSA. V was clipped by 2 bases and J by 5 bases; unmatched bases: 8. CDR3 length: 16 amino acids. CDR3 protein: CASSLHNRGSDQPQHF. DNA of the CDR3: TGTGCCAGCAGCTTACATAACAGGGGGAGCGATCAGCCCCAGCATTTT.

V is TRBV2 and J is TRBJ2-1, with 12 positions matching TRBD2. The CDR3 is made up of 14 amino acids. V was clipped by 3 bases and J by 12 bases; unmatched bases: 6. Germline values: CDR1 SNHLY, CDR2 FYNNEI. The CDR3 sequence is CASSDLAGGLAQFF. Here the CDR3 DNA reads TGTGCCAGCAGTGACCTAGCGGGAGGGCTTGCGCAGTTCTTC.

This clone was detected once. The chain couples TRBV25-1 to TRBJ2-1; TRBD2 aligns across 9 bases. The junction had 9 bases not matched to a gene; V was cut back by 3 bases and J by 6 bases. This CDR3 is 16 amino acids long. Looked up from germline, CDR1 is MGHDK and CDR2 is SYGVNS. CDR3 nucleotide sequence: TGTGCCAGCAGTGACGGCGGGAGGGCCCCCTTCAATGAGCAGTTCTTC. Protein product: CASSDGGRAPFNEQFF.

V gene TRBV6-6 combines with J gene TRBJ1-1, with a possible D match to TRBD1 (5 bases). The germline V gene encodes CDR1 MNHNY and CDR2 SVGAGI (reference sequence). This CDR3 has 12 amino acids. Deletions cut 7 bases from V and 1 base from J, with 7 bases between. The DNA of the CDR3 is TGTGCCAGCAAAGGGGCGAACACTGAAGCTTTCTTT. Translated: CASKGANTEAFF.

The rearrangement uses TRBV28 and TRBJ1-1, with D possibly being TRBD1 (5 bases). Germline V gives CDR1 MDHEN, CDR2 SYDVKM. The V end lost 5 bases, the J end lost 7 bases, and 11 bases lay between the germline ends. The CDR3 is made up of 12 amino acids. The CDR3 sequence: CASSPRQIEAFF. Written as DNA, the CDR3 is TGTGCCAGCAGTCCCCGACAGATTGAAGCTTTCTTT. Together with reference TRBV28 and TRBJ1-1, the CDR3 gives the full variable domain: DVKVTQSSRYLVKRTGEKVFLECVQDMDHENMFWYRQDPGLGLRLIYFSYDVKMKEKGDIPEGYSVSREKKERFSLILESASTNQTSMYLCASSPRQIEAFFGQGTRLTVV.

This chain joins TRBV5-4 and TRBJ2-3; 12 bases fit TRBD2. V trimming: 4 bases; J trimming: 2 bases; junction bases outside the gene matches: 5. Germline CDR1 reads SGHNT; CDR2 reads YYREEE (reference sequence). This CDR3 comprises 16 residues. The CDR3 is CASSLRTSGATDTQYF. For the CDR3, the DNA is TGTGCCAGCAGCCTAAGGACTAGCGGGGCCACAGATACGCAGTATTTT.

The rearrangement uses TRBV7-3 and TRBJ2-3; no definite D call. Per germline, CDR1 SGHTA and CDR2 FQGTGA. The ends were cut back, 3 bases at V and 2 bases at J, with 9 bases in the middle. This CDR3 has 14 amino acids. CDR3: CASSFSRSTDTQYF. CDR3 sequence (DNA): TGTGCCAGCAGCTTCTCCCGTTCCACAGATACGCAGTATTTT.

The gene calls are TRBV29-1 and TRBJ1-1, with 7 nucleotides matching TRBD1. The CDR3 is 18 amino acids. From germline, CDR1 is SQVTM and CDR2 ANQGSEA. V shed 5 bases and J 0 bases; nucleotides not matched to a gene: 18. CDR3 DNA: TGCAGCGTTAATGAGGTCCGACAGGGCGGAGGTATGAACACTGAAGCTTTCTTT. This encodes CSVNEVRQGGGMNTEAFF.

The chain joins TRBV7-3 to TRBJ2-3, with TRBD2 as a possible D gene (5 bases). This CDR3 has 16 amino acids. Trimming left V 1 base short and J 0 bases short, with 11 bases between. Germline values: CDR1 SGHTA, CDR2 FQGTGA. For the CDR3, the DNA is TGTGCCAGCAGCTTAATTCTGGGAGTGAGCACAGATACGCAGTATTTT. Its translation: CASSLILGVSTDTQYF.

The table lists this clone with a few counts. This chain joins TRBV5-1 and TRBJ1-1; D ambiguous. The V end was cut by 4 bases, the J end by 1 base, with 8 bases between. Germline V CDR1 and CDR2: SGHRS, YFSETQ. This CDR3 spans 13 amino acids. As DNA, the CDR3 is TGCGCCAGCAGCGTCGACACGAACACTGAAGCTTTCTTT. Translation: CASSVDTNTEAFF.

The chain combines TRBV5-5 with TRBJ1-6; D is ambiguous. V was shortened by 4 bases and J by 8 bases, with 16 bases between the two germline ends. CDR3 length equals 15 residues. Per germline, CDR1 SGHKS and CDR2 YYEKEE (reference sequence). The CDR3: CASSRLPEVYSPLHF. The CDR3 region has the DNA TGTGCCAGCAGCAGATTACCAGAGGTGTATTCACCCCTCCACTTT.

The V gene is TRBV5-1, the J gene TRBJ1-4; the D gene is possibly TRBD1 (6 bases). CDR1 is SGHRS, CDR2 YFSETQ, per germline. V dropped 3 bases and J dropped 3 bases, with 9 bases sitting between them. The CDR3 spans 14 residues. The DNA for the CDR3 is TGCGCCAGCAGCTCACAGGGATCTAATGAAAAACTGTTTTTT. Its protein product is CASSSQGSNEKLFF.

The rearrangement uses TRBV7-2 and TRBJ2-5; maybe TRBD1 (6 bases). Trimming removed 1 base at V and 5 bases at J, with 14 bases between. CDR1 and CDR2 from the germline V gene are SGHTA and FQGNSA. CDR3 size: 15 residues. CDR3 DNA: TGTGCCAGCAGCTTAGTTAAGCAGGGGTGGGAGACCCAGTACTTC. The encoded protein is CASSLVKQGWETQYF.

The gene calls are TRBV5-1 and TRBJ2-1; D might be TRBD2 (5 bases). The CDR3 consists of 15 residues. Trimming took off 0 bases at V and 0 bases at J, with 7 bases between the two ends. CDR1 SGHRS and CDR2 YFSETQ come from the germline V gene. The chain's CDR3 is CASSLGGSSYNEQFF. The CDR3 DNA sequence: TGCGCCAGCAGCTTGGGAGGGAGCTCCTACAATGAGCAGTTCTTC.

This clone was observed a handful of times. The chain employs TRBV3-1 (or the pseudogene TRBV3-2) and TRBJ2-3, with TRBD2 as a possible D gene (6 bases). The V end lost 3 bases, the J end lost 1 base, and 20 bases lay between the germline ends. Germline CDR1 LGHDT, CDR2 YNNKEL (reference sequence). The CDR3 length is 18 residues. The CDR3 region is CASSQALAAEGGTDTQYF. The DNA of the CDR3 is TGTGCCAGCAGCCAGGCACTAGCAGCGGAGGGTGGCACAGATACGCAGTATTTT.

This chain uses TRBV4-3 with TRBJ1-5; a weak D match, TRBD1 (5 bases). The CDR3 extends over 15 amino acids. V shed 0 bases and J shed 4 bases, with 10 bases lying between them. Germline V gives CDR1 LGHNA, CDR2 YSLEER. CDR3 protein: CASSQELQVNQPQHF. CDR3 coding DNA: TGCGCCAGCAGCCAAGAATTACAGGTAAATCAGCCCCAGCATTTT.

J is TRBJ2-3 and V is TRBV7-2, with 7 bases matching TRBD1. The CDR3 is made up of 13 amino acids. Germline CDR1 reads SGHTA; CDR2 reads FQGNSA. After removal of 6 bases from V and 4 bases from J, the junction contained 4 bases not matched to a gene. Written as DNA, the CDR3 is TGTGCCAGCAGGGGACAGACCGCAGATACGCAGTATTTT. It specifies CASRGQTADTQYF.

V usage is TRBV4-3 and J usage is TRBJ2-5; maybe TRBD2 (6 bases). Trimming left V 4 bases short and J 5 bases short, with 11 bases between. Germline V CDR1 and CDR2: LGHNA, YSLEER. The CDR3 is 13 residues long. CDR3 amino acids: CASSRGLWETQYF. DNA for the CDR3: TGCGCCAGCAGCCGGGGACTTTGGGAGACCCAGTACTTC.

The chain recombines TRBV28 with TRBJ1-1, with D possibly being TRBD1 (5 bases). The germline V gene has CDR1 MDHEN and CDR2 SYDVKM. Trimming pared 4 bases from V and 3 bases from J, leaving 6 bases between. This CDR3 contains 12 residues. CDR3 in DNA: TGTGCCAGCAGTTCGGGGGACACTGAAGCTTTCTTT. Encoded protein: CASSSGDTEAFF.

The chain employs TRBV20-1 and TRBJ2-7, with 7 bases that match TRBD2. The CDR3 is 17 residues long. The V segment lost 3 bases and the J segment 0 bases; nucleotides outside the gene matches: 14. Germline loops: CDR1 DFQATT, CDR2 SNEGSKA (reference sequence). CDR3 sequence (DNA): TGCAGTGCTAGTGGGGTATTCGCGGGAGAGCCCTCCTACGAGCAGTACTTC. This translates into CSASGVFAGEPSYEQYF.